One T cell receptor beta chain is described in this entry. In the PCR, 60 Vbeta and 13 Jbeta primers were used. TCRdb's copy holds only in-frame clones and misses some; the assay was immunoSEQ multiplex PCR. The sample holds about 190,000 clones, 65% to 80% seen once. The CDR3 runs 16 residues. From germline, CDR1 is MNHNS and CDR2 SASEGT. With 4 bases removed from V and 4 bases from J, the gap between germline ends came to 20 bases. This sample is drawn from a study of cytomegalovirus exposure and HLA in healthy donors. V is TRBV6-1 and J is TRBJ2-7; a weak D match, TRBD2 (5 bases). The receptor's source is a woman aged 40 to 50 in good health and CMV-seronegative. The specimen sequenced was PBMCs. In nucleotides, the CDR3 is TGTGCCAGCAGTGCCCCTAGCTGGGCAGGTAATTACGAGCAGTACTTC. Its protein is CASSAPSWAGNYEQYF.